The source of this TCR beta chain is a study of T cell changes during pregnancy in multiple sclerosis. Sequencing used immunoSEQ multiplex PCR; TCRdb keeps in-frame clones, though not all of them. The table lists about 79,000 clones, 75% to 95% of them singletons. The CDR3 covers 15 residues. Trimming cost V 0 bases and J 0 bases, with 8 bases left between them. The germline V gene has CDR1 SGHDN and CDR2 FVKESK. J is TRBJ1-2 and V is TRBV14, with D unresolved. This TCR derives from a female donor with multiple sclerosis, enrolled in a pregnancy study. The sample in question was CD4+ T cells from peripheral blood mononuclear cells, obtained in the second trimester of pregnancy. The CDR3 DNA is TGTGCCAGCAGCCAAGATCCGTATGCTAACTATGGCTACACCTTC. Residues: CASSQDPYANYGYTF.